This entry lists 6 T cell receptor beta chains sequenced from one sample in a study of T cell responses to AZD1222 COVID-19 vaccine. Here immunoSEQ multiplex PCR was the method, and the copy in TCRdb shows in-frame clones only, minus some. This sample has tens of thousands of clones, with nearly 90% found just once. Sequences were derived from peripheral blood, sampled on day 0 of MenACWY control vaccination. The receptors come from an adult in good health.

V usage is TRBV7-2 and J usage is TRBJ2-2; 7 bases fit TRBD2. With 5 bases clipped from V and 6 bases from J, the junction kept 9 bases outside the gene matches. Germline V lookup: CDR1 SGHTA, CDR2 FQGNSA. This CDR3 is built from 15 residues. The CDR3 DNA is TGTGCCAGCAGCCGCCGGACTAGTTTTCCCGGGGAGCTGTTTTTT. Its translation is CASSRRTSFPGELFF.

The chain employs TRBV28 and TRBJ1-4, with a possible D match to TRBD1 (5 bases). This CDR3 is built from 15 residues. The germline V gene has CDR1 MDHEN and CDR2 SYDVKM. V was shortened by 2 bases and J by 4 bases, with 11 bases between the two germline ends. The CDR3 coding sequence is TGTGCCAGCAGTTTAAAGTTGGGGGGTAATGAAAAACTGTTTTTT. Residues: CASSLKLGGNEKLFF.

The rearrangement joins TRBV7-6 to TRBJ2-1; 9 nucleotides line up with TRBD2. Unmatched junction bases numbered 5, after V lost 3 bases and J lost 5 bases. The germline V gene encodes CDR1 SGHVS and CDR2 FNYEAQ. The CDR3 contains 15 residues. The chain's CDR3 is CASSFLTSGNNEQFF. CDR3 coding DNA: TGTGCCAGCAGCTTTTTGACTAGCGGCAACAATGAGCAGTTCTTC.

A few counts support this clone. This chain's CDR3 is CASNEAGVPNQPQHF. CDR3 bases: TGTGCCAGCAACGAGGCTGGGGTTCCCAATCAGCCCCAGCATTTT. The chain combines TRBV2 with TRBJ1-5, with D unclear. Trimming left V 7 bases short and J 3 bases short, with 16 bases between. The CDR3 consists of 15 residues. Germline CDR1 SNHLY, CDR2 FYNNEI.

This sequence joins TRBV10-3 and TRBJ2-3; the D gene could be TRBD1 or TRBD2 (6 bases each). The germline V and J ends were trimmed by 6 bases and 0 bases, with 25 bases remaining between them. There are 19 residues in the CDR3. Germline loops: CDR1 ENHRY, CDR2 SYGVKD. CDR3 nucleotides: TGTGCCATCAGCTTCAGTGAGTCTGTTAGGGGGACTAGCACAGATACGCAGTATTTT. Residues: CAISFSESVRGTSTDTQYF.

This chain joins TRBV29-1 and TRBJ1-1, with no clear D. With 6 bases removed from V and 0 bases from J, the gap between germline ends came to 8 bases. The CDR3 length is 12 residues. CDR1 is SQVTM, CDR2 ANQGSEA, per germline. DNA of the CDR3: TGCAGCGTAACTGATTTGAACACTGAAGCTTTCTTT. Its translation: CSVTDLNTEAFF. Full variable domain (remainder filled in from reference TRBV29-1 and TRBJ1-1): SAVISQKPSRDICQRGTSLTIQCQVDSQVTMMFWYRQQPGQSLTLIATANQGSEATYESGFVIDKFPISRPNLTFSTLTVSNMSPEDSSIYLCSVTDLNTEAFFGQGTRLTVV.